This TCR beta chain stems from a study of T cell responses to AZD1222 COVID-19 vaccine. Findings and caveats of the study: Clonal diversity may have been underestimated, and the donors were mostly white British, with more females than males. AZD1222 recipients seropositive at baseline numbered only six or seven. Reportedly, nearly half the spike-specific TCRs target unmutated variant regions.

Repertoires were generated with immunoSEQ multiplex PCR, while TCRdb's copy carries only in-frame clones and drops some. The sample consists of approximately 79,000 clones, 65% to 90% of them appearing once. The CDR3 is made up of 15 amino acids. Germline V lookup: CDR1 MRHNA, CDR2 SNTAGT. V was shortened by 0 bases and J by 0 bases, with 9 bases between the two germline ends. For this clone: Its specificity is not known.

The source material was peripheral blood, sampled on day 0 of AZD1222 vaccination. This receptor was identified in an adult in good health. The V call is TRBV6-4, the J call TRBJ2-7; D possibly corresponds to TRBD1 (6 bases). The CDR3 sequence: CASSDSARGSYEQYF. CDR3 nucleotides: TGTGCCAGCAGTGACTCCGCCAGGGGCTCCTACGAGCAGTACTTC.